This note documents a single TCR beta chain sequence. Here the CDR3 omits its conserved ending phenylalanine or tryptophan, so a read error is the likely source. Semi-nested PCR with Nested Universal Primer A followed constant-region reverse priming of full-length variable regions. TCRdb reprocessed the 5' RACE reads with MiXCR, giving one entry per CDR3 protein. The data show 35,000 to 50,000 distinct CDR3 sequences, with roughly 21% seen just once and more than 4% held by the top ten. The sorted Tregs were CD4+CD25+CD127-/low cells. The CDR3 contains 13 residues. V lost 3 bases and J 4 bases, leaving 9 bases between the germline ends. Germline assignment: CDR1 MDHEN and CDR2 SYDVKM.

The chain employs TRBV28 and TRBJ1-2; TRBD1 might be the D (5 bases). The sequenced material came from Tregs sorted from blood. The TCR originated in a female donor with breast cancer. CDR3 bases: TGTGCCAGCAGTTTTAGGGGTGGCTATGGCTACACCTCC. This encodes CASSFRGGYGYTS.